This TCR beta chain was found in a study of beta chain features in type 1 diabetes. The V segment lost 5 bases and the J segment 2 bases; nucleotides outside the gene matches: 5. The germline CDR1 and CDR2 sequences are SGDLS and YYNGEE. The CDR3 has 16 residues. Expressed TCRB transcripts were sequenced, since all the RNA that had been isolated was reverse transcribed. Sequencing was performed with immunoSEQ multiplex PCR; in TCRdb, only in-frame clones are kept and a portion is missing. The sample carries around 13,000 clones, roughly half recorded once. The sample comprised stem cell memory CD4+ T cells from blood. The rearrangement joins TRBV9 to TRBJ2-4, with 12 nucleotides matching TRBD2. This receptor was identified in a man aged 18 to 35 in good health. The CDR3 is CASSLAGGLSKNIQYF. In DNA, the CDR3 is TGTGCCAGCAGTCTAGCGGGGGGGCTTTCCAAAAACATTCAGTACTTC.